These 10 T cell receptor beta chains originate from one sample sequenced in a study of OX40 agonist ivuxolimab in advanced cancers. Assay: immunoSEQ multiplex PCR; the TCRdb copy retains only in-frame clones and omits some. The sample has roughly 70,000 clones, roughly 89% seen once; the top ten hold over 2.5%. This material consisted of CD4+ or CD8+ T cells sorted from blood, taken in a trial of the OX40 agonist ivuxolimab. The receptors stem from an adult with an advanced solid tumor such as melanoma, head and neck, liver or kidney cancer.

This chain uses TRBV15 with TRBJ1-6; no definite D call. Looked up from germline, CDR1 is LNHNV and CDR2 is YYDKDF (reference sequence). CDR3 length: 14 residues. Trimming left V 0 bases short and J 9 bases short, with 9 bases between. This CDR3 reads CATSREEQISPLHF. CDR3 nucleotides: TGTGCCACCAGCAGAGAAGAACAGATTTCACCCCTCCACTTT.

The sample holds a few counts of this clone. This chain links TRBV30 with TRBJ1-4; D not resolved. There are 12 residues in the CDR3. From germline, CDR1 is GTSNPN and CDR2 SVGIG (reference sequence). Trimming removed 0 bases at V and 8 bases at J, with 7 bases between. The CDR3 nucleotides read TGTGCCTGGAGTGTAATCCGGGAAAAACTGTTTTTT. Translated: CAWSVIREKLFF. The whole variable domain, filled in from reference TRBV30 and TRBJ1-4, reads SQTIHQWPATLVQPVGSPLSLECTVEGTSNPNLYWYRQAAGRGLQLLFYSVGIGQISSEVPQNLSASRPQDRQFILSSKKLLLSDSGFYLCAWSVIREKLFFGSGTQLSVL.

V usage is TRBV5-1 and J usage is TRBJ1-3; D uncertain. Germline loops: CDR1 SGHRS, CDR2 YFSETQ. Trimming pared 0 bases from V and 4 bases from J, leaving 14 bases between. CDR3 length: 16 amino acids. The CDR3 loop reads CASSLAPGLTGNTIYF. The CDR3 bases are TGCGCCAGCAGCTTGGCTCCCGGGTTGACAGGAAACACCATATATTTT.

The rearrangement links TRBV7-2 to TRBJ2-1, with 11 bases identical to TRBD2. This CDR3 contains 15 residues. Unmatched junction bases numbered 1, after V lost 4 bases and J lost 2 bases. CDR1 is SGHTA, CDR2 FQGNSA, per germline. In DNA, the CDR3 is TGTGCCAGCAGCTCTAGCGGGGGGCCCTACAATGAGCAGTTCTTC. This gives the protein CASSSSGGPYNEQFF.

J is TRBJ1-2 and V is TRBV5-4; no reliable D call. The CDR3 is 13 amino acids. V gave up 5 bases and J gave up 2 bases, with 10 bases separating them. CDR1 and CDR2 (germline): SGHNT, YYREEE (reference sequence). The CDR3 region is CASREGLNYGYTF. In nucleotides, the CDR3 is TGTGCCAGCAGGGAAGGACTGAACTATGGCTACACCTTC.

This chain connects TRBV30 to TRBJ1-4; 7 bases fit TRBD1. The germline gives CDR1 GTSNPN, CDR2 SVGIG (reference sequence). The V and J ends lost 5 bases and 5 bases, in that order; junction bases with no gene match: 5. The CDR3 extends over 13 amino acids. CDR3 sequence reads: CAWRQGRNEKLFF. For the CDR3, the DNA is TGTGCCTGGCGACAGGGCAGAAATGAAAAACTGTTTTTT.

This clone was detected once. As DNA, the CDR3 is TGTGCCTGGAGTGTCCTAGCGGGAGCATCCGGGGAGCTGTTTTTT. Its protein is CAWSVLAGASGELFF. The genes are TRBV30 and TRBJ2-2, with 10 nucleotides matching TRBD2. V trimming: 0 bases; J trimming: 6 bases; junction bases outside the gene matches: 4. This CDR3 is 15 amino acids long. Germline V lookup: CDR1 GTSNPN, CDR2 SVGIG (reference sequence).

J is TRBJ2-1 and V is TRBV18; D not certain. The CDR3 runs to 15 residues. Germline-derived CDR1 and CDR2 are KGHSH and LQKENI. V was cut by 2 bases and J by 0 bases, with 8 bases left in between. CDR3 nucleotides: TGTGCCAGCTCACCAGGTACAACCTCCTACAATGAGCAGTTCTTC. Protein sequence: CASSPGTTSYNEQFF.

The chain combines TRBV30 with TRBJ2-3; 8 nucleotides align to TRBD2. The CDR3 covers 16 residues. Germline lookup yields CDR1 GTSNPN and CDR2 SVGIG (reference sequence). J lost 6 bases, V lost 2 bases, and 13 bases had no gene match. CDR3 coding DNA: TGTGCCTGGAGTTCATACCCGGGACTAGGGGGGGATACGCAGTATTTT. This translates into CAWSSYPGLGGDTQYF.

The chain couples TRBV7-9 to TRBJ1-4; D is perhaps TRBD1 (5 bases). The CDR3 totals 15 residues. Per the germline V gene, CDR1 is SEHNR and CDR2 is FQNEAQ (reference sequence). The V end was cut by 3 bases, the J end by 4 bases, with 12 bases between. The CDR3 sequence: CASSFREGINEKLFF. In DNA, the CDR3 is TGTGCCAGCAGCTTTAGAGAGGGGATTAATGAAAAACTGTTTTTT.